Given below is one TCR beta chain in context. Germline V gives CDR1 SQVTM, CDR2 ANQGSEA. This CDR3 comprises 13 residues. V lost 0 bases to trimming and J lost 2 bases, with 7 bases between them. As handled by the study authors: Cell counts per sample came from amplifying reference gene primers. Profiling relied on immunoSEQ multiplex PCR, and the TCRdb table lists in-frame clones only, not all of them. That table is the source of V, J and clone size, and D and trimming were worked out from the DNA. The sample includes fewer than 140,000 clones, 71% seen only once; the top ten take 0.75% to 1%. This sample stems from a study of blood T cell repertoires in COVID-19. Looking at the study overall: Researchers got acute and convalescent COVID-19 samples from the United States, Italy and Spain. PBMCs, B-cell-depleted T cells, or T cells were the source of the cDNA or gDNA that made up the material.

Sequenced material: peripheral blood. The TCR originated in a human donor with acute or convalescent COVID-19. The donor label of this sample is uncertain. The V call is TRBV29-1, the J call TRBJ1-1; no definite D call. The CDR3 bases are TGCAGCGTTGAAGAACAGTACAACACTGAAGCTTTCTTT. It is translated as CSVEEQYNTEAFF.